A selection of T cell receptor beta chains follows, all from one sample in a study of T cell responses to AZD1222 COVID-19 vaccine. Method: immunoSEQ multiplex PCR; TCRdb's copy keeps in-frame clones and lacks some. The sample carries about 150,000 clones, 80% to 95% recorded once. The source material was peripheral blood, sampled 28 days after the second AZD1222 dose. Receptor source: an adult who received the AZD1222 COVID-19 vaccine. Each CDR3 is given with its conserved first and last residue. A D gene is named only where the DNA matches it firmly. Size is stated for part of the rows, as once, few or many counts, or as a class when the clone is expanded.

>11|TRBV24-1|NA|TRBJ1-1|NA
TGTGCCACCGCGGGGAACACTGAAGCTTTCTTT
CATAGNTEAFF
>16|TRBV19|TRBD1|TRBJ1-5|few
TGTGCCAGTAGTATAGATCTATTGGGACAGGGGGTGTCCCAGCATTTT
CASSIDLLGQGVSQHF
>15|TRBV28|NA|TRBJ1-1|NA
TGTGCCAGCAGTTTACCAGGGGCGCAGGACACTGAAGCTTTCTTT
CASSLPGAQDTEAFF
>15|TRBV15|NA|TRBJ1-5|NA
TGTGCCACCAGCAGAGAAAAGGGTTTCAATCAGCCCCAGCATTTT
CATSREKGFNQPQHF
>17|TRBV18|TRBD2|TRBJ2-1|NA
TGTGCCAGCTCACCACAGGCGGGAGGTCCTTCCTACAATGAGCAGTTCTTC
CASSPQAGGPSYNEQFF
>13|TRBV5-1|NA|TRBJ2-3|NA
TGCGCCAGCAGCCTGGACTTCACAGATACGCAGTATTTT
CASSLDFTDTQYF
>16|TRBV14|NA|TRBJ2-2|NA
TGTGCCAGCAGCCATGAGCCTGGAGGGGACACCGGGGAGCTGTTTTTT
CASSHEPGGDTGELFF
>14|TRBV3-1/TRBV3-2|NA|TRBJ2-5|NA
TGTGCCAGCTTGAGGACAACACCCTGGGAGACCCAGTACTTC
CASLRTTPWETQYF
>13|TRBV7-3|NA|TRBJ2-7|NA
TGTGCCAGCAGCCTTACGGATTCCTACGAGCAGTACTTC
CASSLTDSYEQYF
>17|TRBV18|TRBD1|TRBJ2-7|NA
TGTGCCAGCTCACCCCGGACAGGGGAAGCCAACTCCTACGAGCAGTACTTC
CASSPRTGEANSYEQYF
>17|TRBV29-1|TRBD2|TRBJ2-2|NA
TGCAGCGTTGTCTGGCGGAGAAGCGGGGTTAACACCGGGGAGCTGTTTTTT
CSVVWRRSGVNTGELFF
>16|TRBV9|TRBD2|TRBJ2-1|NA
TGTGCCAGCAGCGTAGCGTCTAGCGGGAGGTACAATGAGCAGTTCTTC
CASSVASSGRYNEQFF
>15|TRBV4-3|NA|TRBJ2-2|NA
TGCGCCAGCAGCCAAGAATACTCGGGCACCGGGGAGCTGTTTTTT
CASSQEYSGTGELFF
>24|TRBV21-1|NA|TRBJ2-1|NA
TGTGCCAGCAGCAAAGCGCTTTCGGGGCAGAATGGGACTAGCGGGAGGGCGCTGGGCAATGAGCAGTTCTTC
CASSKALSGQNGTSGRALGNEQFF